The rows below give T cell receptor beta chains drawn from one sample of a study of blood T cell repertoires in COVID-19. The method was immunoSEQ multiplex PCR; TCRdb's version includes in-frame clones alone and lacks a portion of them. The sample includes approximately 300,000 clones, roughly 85% of them seen just once. Input material: PBMCs or T cells enriched from blood (not recorded which). These receptors were collected from a woman in her 30s who had been exposed to COVID-19. Both conserved end residues are part of each CDR3. The D gene is left open where the match is weak. Expanded clones are given a class, and other clones once, few, many or no size at all.

few	TRBV9	TRBJ2-1	NA	CASSPRGAGKTNEQFF	TGTGCCAGCAGCCCACGGGGAGCGGGTAAGACGAATGAGCAGTTCTTC
NA	TRBV4-1	TRBJ2-1	TRBD2	CASSHILAGGQSYNEQFF	TGCGCCAGCAGCCATATACTAGCGGGGGGTCAATCCTACAATGAGCAGTTCTTC
NA	TRBV14	TRBJ1-1	NA	CASSQGGRTGTEAFF	TGTGCCAGCAGCCAAGGCGGGAGGACCGGCACTGAAGCTTTCTTT
NA	TRBV4-1	TRBJ1-3	TRBD1	CASSQENRGGNTIYF	TGCGCCAGCAGCCAAGAGAACAGGGGGGGAAACACCATATATTTT
NA	TRBV7-3	TRBJ2-3	TRBD1	CASRPFAGQGCTDTQYF	TGTGCCAGCAGACCGTTTGCTGGACAGGGCTGCACAGATACGCAGTATTTT
NA	TRBV10-3	TRBJ2-3	NA	CAISESPTGLGTDTQYF	TGTGCCATCAGTGAGTCTCCGACTGGCCTCGGCACAGATACGCAGTATTTT
few	TRBV5-5	TRBJ1-1	NA	CASSLGASLNTEAFF	TGTGCCAGCAGCTTAGGGGCGAGTCTGAACACTGAAGCTTTCTTT
NA	TRBV5-1	TRBJ1-3	TRBD1	CASSLGTGSGNTIYF	TGCGCCAGCAGCTTGGGGACAGGCTCTGGAAACACCATATATTTT
NA	TRBV6-5	TRBJ2-1	TRBD2	CASRFRTSVEHEQFF	TGTGCCAGCCGTTTCAGGACTAGCGTCGAGCATGAGCAGTTCTTC
few	TRBV10-3	TRBJ2-1	TRBD1	CAITRTSTGAGNEQFF	TGTGCCATCACCCGTACCTCGACAGGGGCCGGGAATGAGCAGTTCTTC
NA	TRBV7-9	TRBJ1-4	NA	CASSPGPGTNEKLFF	TGTGCCAGCAGCCCTGGACCGGGGACAAATGAAAAACTGTTTTTT
NA	TRBV27	TRBJ1-2	TRBD1	CASSLYHSKGASAYGYTF	TGTGCCAGCAGTTTATACCACTCCAAGGGGGCATCGGCTTATGGCTACACCTTC
NA	TRBV3-1/TRBV3-2	TRBJ1-2	TRBD1	CATGHRGRFYGYTF	TGTGCCACCGGTCACAGGGGGCGCTTCTATGGCTACACCTTC